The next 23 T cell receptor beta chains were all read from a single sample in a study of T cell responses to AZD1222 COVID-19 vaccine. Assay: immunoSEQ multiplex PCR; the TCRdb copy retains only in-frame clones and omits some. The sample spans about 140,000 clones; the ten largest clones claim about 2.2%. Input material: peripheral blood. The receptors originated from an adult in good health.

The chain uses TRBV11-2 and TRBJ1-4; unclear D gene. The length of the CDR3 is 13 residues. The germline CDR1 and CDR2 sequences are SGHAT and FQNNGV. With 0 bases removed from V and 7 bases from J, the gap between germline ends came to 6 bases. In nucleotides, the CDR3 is TGTGCCAGCAGCTTAGAGAGGTTTGAAAAACTGTTTTTT. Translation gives CASSLERFEKLFF.

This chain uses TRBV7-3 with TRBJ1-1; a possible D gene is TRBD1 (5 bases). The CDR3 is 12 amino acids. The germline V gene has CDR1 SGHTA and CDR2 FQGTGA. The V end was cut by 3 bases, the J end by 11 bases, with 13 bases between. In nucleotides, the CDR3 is TGTGCCAGCAGCTTGCCCGGGGGGGTCGCTTTCTTT. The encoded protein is CASSLPGGVAFF.

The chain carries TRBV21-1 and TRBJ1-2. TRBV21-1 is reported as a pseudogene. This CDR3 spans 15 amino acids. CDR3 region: CASSKWHRTSYGYTF. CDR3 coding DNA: TGTGCCAGCAGCAAATGGCATCGGACGAGCTATGGCTACACCTTC.

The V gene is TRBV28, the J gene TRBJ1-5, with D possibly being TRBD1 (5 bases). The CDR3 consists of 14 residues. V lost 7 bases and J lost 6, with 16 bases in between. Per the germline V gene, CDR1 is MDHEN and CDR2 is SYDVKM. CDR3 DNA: TGTGCCAGCACCCTGGGGACGTCTGGTCAGCCCCAGCATTTT. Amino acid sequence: CASTLGTSGQPQHF.

The DNA of the CDR3 is TGTGCCAGCTCACCGTACAGTTCAGCCTACGAGCAGTACTTC. Protein product: CASSPYSSAYEQYF. V is TRBV18 and J is TRBJ2-7; D not certain. This CDR3 spans 14 amino acids. The germline gives CDR1 KGHSH, CDR2 LQKENI. Trimming stripped 3 bases from V and 2 bases from J, with 11 bases between.

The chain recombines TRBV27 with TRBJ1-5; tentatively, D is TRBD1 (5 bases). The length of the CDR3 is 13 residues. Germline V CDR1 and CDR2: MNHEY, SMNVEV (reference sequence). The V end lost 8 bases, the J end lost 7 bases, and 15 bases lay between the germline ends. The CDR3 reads CASPPTGDQPQHF. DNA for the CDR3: TGTGCCAGCCCCCCGACGGGGGACCAGCCCCAGCATTTT.

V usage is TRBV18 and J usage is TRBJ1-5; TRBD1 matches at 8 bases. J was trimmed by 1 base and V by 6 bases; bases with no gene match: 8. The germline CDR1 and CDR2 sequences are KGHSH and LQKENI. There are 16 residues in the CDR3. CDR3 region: CASSARQGASNQPQHF. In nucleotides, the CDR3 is TGTGCCAGCTCGGCACGGCAGGGGGCAAGCAATCAGCCCCAGCATTTT.

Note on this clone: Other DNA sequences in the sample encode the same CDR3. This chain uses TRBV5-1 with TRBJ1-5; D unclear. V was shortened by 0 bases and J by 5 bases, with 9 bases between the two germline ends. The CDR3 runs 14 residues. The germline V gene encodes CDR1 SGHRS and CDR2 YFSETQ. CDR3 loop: CASSLGGGDQPQHF. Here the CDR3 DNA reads TGCGCCAGCAGCTTGGGGGGTGGCGATCAGCCCCAGCATTTT.

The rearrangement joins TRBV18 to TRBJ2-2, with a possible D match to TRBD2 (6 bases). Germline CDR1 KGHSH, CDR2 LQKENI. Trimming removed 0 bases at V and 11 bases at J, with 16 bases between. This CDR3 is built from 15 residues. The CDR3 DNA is TGTGCCAGCTCACCACCAGGAGGGGTAACGTTCGAGCTGTTTTTT. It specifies CASSPPGGVTFELFF.

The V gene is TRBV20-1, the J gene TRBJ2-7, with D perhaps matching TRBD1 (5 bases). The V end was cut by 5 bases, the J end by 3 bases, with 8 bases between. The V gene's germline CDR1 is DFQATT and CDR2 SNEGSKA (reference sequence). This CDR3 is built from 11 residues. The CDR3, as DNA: TGCAGTGCTGGCAGGGTCTACGAGCAGTACTTC. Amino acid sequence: CSAGRVYEQYF.

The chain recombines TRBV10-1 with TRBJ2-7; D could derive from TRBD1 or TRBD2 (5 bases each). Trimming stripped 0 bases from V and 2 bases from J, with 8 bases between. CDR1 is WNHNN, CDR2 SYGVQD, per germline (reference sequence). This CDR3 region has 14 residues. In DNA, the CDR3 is TGCGCCAGCAGTGAGTCTGGGACCACCTACGAGCAGTACTTC. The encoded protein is CASSESGTTYEQYF.

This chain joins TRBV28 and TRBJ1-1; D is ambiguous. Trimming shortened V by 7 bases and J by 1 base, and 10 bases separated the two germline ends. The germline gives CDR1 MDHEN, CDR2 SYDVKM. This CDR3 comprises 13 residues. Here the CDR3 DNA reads TGTGCCAGCACCGTACATCCGAACACTGAAGCTTTCTTT. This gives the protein CASTVHPNTEAFF.

The CDR3 sequence: CASSLGQNIGPNTEAFF. The CDR3 coding sequence is TGTGCCAGTAGCCTGGGACAGAACATAGGACCCAACACTGAAGCTTTCTTT. The chain joins TRBV19 to TRBJ1-1; 7 nucleotides line up with TRBD1. CDR1 and CDR2 from the germline V gene are LNHDA and SQIVND (reference sequence). Trimming removed 6 bases from V and 2 bases from J; junction bases left unmatched: 15. The CDR3 runs to 17 residues.

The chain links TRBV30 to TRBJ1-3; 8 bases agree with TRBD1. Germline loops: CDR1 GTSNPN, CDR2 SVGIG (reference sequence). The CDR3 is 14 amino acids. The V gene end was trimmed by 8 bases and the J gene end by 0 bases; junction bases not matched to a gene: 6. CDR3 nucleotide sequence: TGTGCCGGCGGACAGGGTAGCTCTGGAAACACCATATATTTT. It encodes CAGGQGSSGNTIYF.

The DNA for the CDR3 is TGTGCCAGTAACCCGGGACAGGGACACAATGAGCAGTTCTTC. It codes for CASNPGQGHNEQFF. The chain employs TRBV19 and TRBJ2-1, with 9 bases that match TRBD1. Trimming took 7 bases from V and 5 from J; bases not matched to a gene: 6. The CDR3 runs to 14 residues. Germline CDR1 and CDR2: LNHDA and SQIVND (reference sequence).

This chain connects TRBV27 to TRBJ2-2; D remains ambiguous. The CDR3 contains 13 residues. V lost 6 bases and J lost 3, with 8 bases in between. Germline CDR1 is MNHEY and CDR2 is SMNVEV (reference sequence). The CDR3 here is CASSRGYTGELFF. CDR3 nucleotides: TGTGCCAGCAGCCGCGGTTACACCGGGGAGCTGTTTTTT.

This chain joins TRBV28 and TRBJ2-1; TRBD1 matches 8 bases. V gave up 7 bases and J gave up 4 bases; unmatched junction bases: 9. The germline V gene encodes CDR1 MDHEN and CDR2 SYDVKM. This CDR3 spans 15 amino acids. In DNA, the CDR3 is TGTGCCAGCATCCCTGGACAGGGACTGTACAATGAGCAGTTCTTC. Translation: CASIPGQGLYNEQFF.

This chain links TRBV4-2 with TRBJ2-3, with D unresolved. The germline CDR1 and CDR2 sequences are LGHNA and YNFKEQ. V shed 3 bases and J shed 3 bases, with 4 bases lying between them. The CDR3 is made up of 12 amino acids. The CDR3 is CASSHPTDTQYF. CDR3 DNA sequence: TGTGCCAGCAGCCATCCGACAGATACGCAGTATTTT.

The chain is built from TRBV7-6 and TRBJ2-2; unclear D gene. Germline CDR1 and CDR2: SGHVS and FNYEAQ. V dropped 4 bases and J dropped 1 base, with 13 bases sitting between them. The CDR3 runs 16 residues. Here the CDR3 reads CASSSSSWRNTGELFF. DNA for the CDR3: TGTGCCAGCAGCTCCTCGTCGTGGCGGAACACCGGGGAGCTGTTTTTT. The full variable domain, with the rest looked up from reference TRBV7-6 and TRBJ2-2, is GAGVSQSPRYKVTKRGQDVALRCDPISGHVSLYWYRQALGQGPEFLTYFNYEAQQDKSGLPNDRFSAERPEGSISTLTIQRTEQRDSAMYRCASSSSSWRNTGELFFGEGSRLTVL.

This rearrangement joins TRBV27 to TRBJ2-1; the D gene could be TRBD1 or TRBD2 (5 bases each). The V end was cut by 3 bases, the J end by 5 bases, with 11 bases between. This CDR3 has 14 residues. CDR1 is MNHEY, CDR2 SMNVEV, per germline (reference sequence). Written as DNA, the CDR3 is TGTGCCAGCAGTTTCGACGGGGCCCACAATGAGCAGTTCTTC. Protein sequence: CASSFDGAHNEQFF.

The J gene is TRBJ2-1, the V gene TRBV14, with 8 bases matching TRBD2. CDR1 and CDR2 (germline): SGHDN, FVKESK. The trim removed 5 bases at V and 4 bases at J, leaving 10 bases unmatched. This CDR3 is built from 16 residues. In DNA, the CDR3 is TGTGCCAGCAGCTTCAGCGGGGTAGCGGGGTACAATGAGCAGTTCTTC. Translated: CASSFSGVAGYNEQFF.

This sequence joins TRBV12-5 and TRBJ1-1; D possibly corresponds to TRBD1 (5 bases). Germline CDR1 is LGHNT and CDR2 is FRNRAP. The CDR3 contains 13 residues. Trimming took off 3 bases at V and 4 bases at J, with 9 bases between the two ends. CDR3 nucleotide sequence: TGTGCTAGTGGTTTTGGGGGGGGCACTGAAGCTTTCTTT. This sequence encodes CASGFGGGTEAFF.

The CDR3 protein is CSVEVGGSKETQYF. The DNA of the CDR3 is TGCAGCGTTGAAGTCGGCGGATCGAAAGAGACCCAGTACTTC. The chain recombines TRBV29-1 with TRBJ2-5; D uncertain. Trimming pared 1 base from V and 3 bases from J, leaving 12 bases between. This CDR3 comprises 14 residues. CDR1 SQVTM and CDR2 ANQGSEA come from the germline V gene.